This TCR beta chain was captured by sequencing in a study of vaccination and CD4 T cells after COVID-19. Looked up from germline, CDR1 is MNHEY and CDR2 is SVGAGI. The CDR3 consists of 15 residues. V was pared by 2 bases and J by 0 bases, with 2 bases of the junction left unmatched. Overall study findings and caveats: The great majority, 304 of 307 vaccine-specific clones, proved spike mono-reactive in convalescent patients.

Notes on this clonotype: Its matching antigen is unknown.

Cultured CD4+ T cells had their DNA profiled by the Oncomine TCR Beta short-read assay. Each CDR3 protein gets one entry after TCRdb re-called the PCR reads with MiXCR. Of approximately 7,500 distinct CDR3 sequences listed, roughly a third were seen once; the top ten hold 25% to 30%. Described treatment: roughly 10-day PBMC culture with coronavirus spike peptide pools or control peptides (ViraFEST assay). CD4+ T lymphocytes from the unexposed donor were collected before the COVID-19 pandemic (2011-2018). The sample comprised CD4+ T cells from blood, cultured in vitro. This chain connects TRBV6-5 to TRBJ2-3; TRBD2 matches at 7 bases. The source of this sequence is a human donor in good health. The CDR3 loop is CASSYLAESTDTQYF. For the CDR3, the DNA is TGTGCCAGCAGTTACCTAGCGGAGAGCACAGATACGCAGTATTTT.